This entry concerns a single T cell receptor beta chain. The antigen remains unidentified. Averaging about 116 mL, one heparinised blood draw came from each individual donor. Per the germline V gene, CDR1 is MDHEN and CDR2 is SYDVKM. The CDR3 has 13 amino acids. The investigators reverse transcribed all of the isolated RNA, so they sequenced expressed TCRB transcripts. Method: immunoSEQ multiplex PCR; TCRdb's copy keeps in-frame clones and lacks some. Of 300,000 to 350,000 clones in the sample, around an eighth are singletons; the top ten hold 0.015%. These data originate in a study of beta chain features in type 1 diabetes. Study background: Patient and healthy donor groups were alike in age, gender and cell yields.

The study, taken as a whole, reports: People with Type 1 diabetes carried modestly yet significantly shorter TCRB CDR3s in all four CD4+ subsets.

The clonotype comes from a woman younger than 30 with type 1 diabetes. The sequencing sample was made of naive CD4+ T cells from blood. The chain uses TRBV28 and TRBJ2-7; TRBD1 might be the D (7 bases). The CDR3 protein is CVARGAPTYEQYF. The CDR3 DNA reads as TGTGTGGCCAGGGGGGCACCCACCTACGAGCAGTACTTC.